The sequence of this T cell receptor (beta chain) was determined in a study of shared clonotypes between healthy human individuals. Overall study: The donors, two women and three men, were aged 18 to 49.

Per the original data handling: Without quality scores, immunoSEQ junctional reads could not be filtered like full-length reads. Assay: immunoSEQ multiplex PCR; the TCRdb copy retains only in-frame clones and omits some. Clone size and V and J calls were adopted from that table, with D and trimming inferred from the DNA. This table holds a few million clones, over 85% found once. The CDR3 contains 14 residues. Germline CDR1 and CDR2: MNHEY and SMNVEV (reference sequence). The V gene end was trimmed by 3 bases and the J gene end by 5 bases; junction bases not matched to a gene: 3. CD45RO-negative CD8 cells positively selected for CCR7 made up the naive population, which excluded terminally differentiated effector memory CD45RA+ cells. Recent vaccinations or acute infections were absent in the healthy HIV-negative adult donors. As for this clone: The antigen remains undetermined.

Study results and limitations: On the whole, naive subsets had larger estimated richness than memory subsets had.

The sequence derives from a young man in good health. Some clones in this sample may be carry-over from other donors' samples. Sequencing used naive CD8+ T cells from PBMCs. The chain combines TRBV27 with TRBJ2-1; 8 bases map to TRBD2. CDR3 sequence: CASSFGLAHNEQFF. The CDR3 DNA is TGTGCCAGCAGTTTTGGACTAGCCCACAATGAGCAGTTCTTC.